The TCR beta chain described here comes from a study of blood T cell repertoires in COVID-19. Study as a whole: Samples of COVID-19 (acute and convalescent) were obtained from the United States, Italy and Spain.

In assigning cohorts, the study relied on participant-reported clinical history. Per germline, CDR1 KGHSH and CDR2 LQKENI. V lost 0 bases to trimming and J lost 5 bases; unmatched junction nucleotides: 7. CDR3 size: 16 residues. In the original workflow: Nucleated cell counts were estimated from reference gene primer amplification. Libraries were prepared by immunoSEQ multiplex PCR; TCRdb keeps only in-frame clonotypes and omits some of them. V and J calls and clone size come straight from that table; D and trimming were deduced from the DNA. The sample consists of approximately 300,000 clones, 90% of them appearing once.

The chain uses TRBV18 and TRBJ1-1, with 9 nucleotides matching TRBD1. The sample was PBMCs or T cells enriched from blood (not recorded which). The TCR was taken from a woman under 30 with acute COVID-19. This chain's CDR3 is CASSPPGQGGLTEAFF. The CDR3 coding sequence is TGTGCCAGCTCACCACCGGGACAGGGAGGTTTAACTGAAGCTTTCTTT.